The 5 T cell receptor beta chains given below trace back to one sample, sequenced in a study of T cell responses to AZD1222 COVID-19 vaccine. Only in-frame clones appear in the TCRdb table, and some are missing; sequencing was by immunoSEQ multiplex PCR. Of roughly 150,000 clones in the sample, about nine tenths were seen once. The sample in question was peripheral blood, obtained on day 0 of AZD1222 vaccination. The receptor set was obtained from an adult in good health.

The table lists this clone with a few counts. This chain links TRBV20-1 with TRBJ1-4, with TRBD1 as a possible D gene (6 bases). Germline CDR1 reads DFQATT; CDR2 reads SNEGSKA (reference sequence). The CDR3 sequence is 15 residues long. Trimming took off 3 bases at V and 8 bases at J, with 19 bases between the two ends. CDR3 sequence (DNA): TGCAGTGCTAGTCTTGGACAGCCGAGGCCAGAAAAACTGTTTTTT. It yields the protein CSASLGQPRPEKLFF.

J is TRBJ2-7 and V is TRBV29-1; 9 bases align to TRBD2. CDR1 SQVTM and CDR2 ANQGSEA come from the germline V gene. Trimming removed 0 bases from V and 0 bases from J; junction bases left unmatched: 3. The CDR3 spans 15 residues. CDR3 nucleotides: TGCAGCGTTGAAGAGACTAGCGGCAGCTCCTACGAGCAGTACTTC. This sequence encodes CSVEETSGSSYEQYF.

V gene TRBV21-1 combines with J gene TRBJ1-2; TRBD1 reflects the table's D call only, with no check against the DNA. TRBV21-1 corresponds to a pseudogene. The CDR3 consists of 15 residues. The CDR3 DNA reads TGTGCCAGCAGCATCCGACAGGGTTCTAACTATGGCTACACCTTC. Its protein product is CASSIRQGSNYGYTF.

The chain joins TRBV30 to TRBJ2-7; TRBD1 is a possible D gene (6 bases). Germline V lookup: CDR1 GTSNPN, CDR2 SVGIG (reference sequence). V was pared by 3 bases and J by 2 bases, with 14 bases between. The CDR3 runs 14 residues. The CDR3 nucleotides read TGTGCCTGGAGGACTTACAGGGACCCCTACGAGCAGTACTTC. Amino acids: CAWRTYRDPYEQYF.

This clone was observed once. This chain links TRBV6-6 with TRBJ1-4; tentative D call: TRBD1 (5 bases). CDR1 is MNHNY, CDR2 SVGAGI, per germline (reference sequence). V was cut by 5 bases and J by 0 bases, with 10 bases left in between. The CDR3 spans 15 residues. The chain's CDR3 is CASSLRGATNEKLFF. The DNA for the CDR3 is TGTGCCAGCAGTCTACGGGGGGCAACTAATGAAAAACTGTTTTTT.